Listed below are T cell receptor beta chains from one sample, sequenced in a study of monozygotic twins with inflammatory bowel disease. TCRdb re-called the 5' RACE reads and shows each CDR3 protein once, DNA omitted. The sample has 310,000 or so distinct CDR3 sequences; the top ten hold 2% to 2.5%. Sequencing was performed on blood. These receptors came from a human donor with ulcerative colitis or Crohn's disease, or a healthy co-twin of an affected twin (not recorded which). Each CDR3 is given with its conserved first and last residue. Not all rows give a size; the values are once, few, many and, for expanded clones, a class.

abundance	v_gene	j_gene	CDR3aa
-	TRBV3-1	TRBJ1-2	CASSQGNGVWRSYTF
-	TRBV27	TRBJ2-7	CASRGGGLAVSYEQYF
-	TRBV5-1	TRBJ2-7	CASSLPGNNYEQYF
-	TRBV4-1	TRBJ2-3	CASSQDGLAGADTQYF
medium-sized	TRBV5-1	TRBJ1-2	CASSLFQGENGYTF
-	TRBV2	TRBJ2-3	CASSLLGGPTDTQYF
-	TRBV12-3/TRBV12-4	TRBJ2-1	CASSFKQGMVNEQFF
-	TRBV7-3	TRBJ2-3	CASSLGTSVTQYF
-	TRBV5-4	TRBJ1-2	CASSIGTPYNYGYTF
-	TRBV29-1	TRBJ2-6	CSVEGSGANVLTF
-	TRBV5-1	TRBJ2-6	CASSPLGPGTTGANVLTF
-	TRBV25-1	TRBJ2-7	CASSEGTGEQYF
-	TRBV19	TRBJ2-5	CASSTTAAGSETQYF
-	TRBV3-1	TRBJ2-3	CASSHLSGSTDTQYF
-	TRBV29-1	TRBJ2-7	CSVEGGPYEQYF
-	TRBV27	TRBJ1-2	CATLDTGGINYGYTF
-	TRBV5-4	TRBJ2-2	CASSQDLATGELFF
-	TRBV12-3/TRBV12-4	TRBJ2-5	CASSFDSQETQYF
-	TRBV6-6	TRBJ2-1	CASTPPGWGGEQFF
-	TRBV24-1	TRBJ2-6	CATSDITGKASSGANVLTF
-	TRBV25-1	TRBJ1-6	CASWTAVNSPLHF
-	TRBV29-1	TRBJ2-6	CSVGAVAGANVLTF
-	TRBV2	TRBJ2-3	CASSGGLVGTDTQYF
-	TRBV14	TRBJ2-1	CASSVAGIYNEQFF
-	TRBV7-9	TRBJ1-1	CASRVQGDTEAFF
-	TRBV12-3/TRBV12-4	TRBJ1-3	CASSTTGSSGNTIYF
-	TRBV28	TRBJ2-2	CASSLSDRGITGELFF
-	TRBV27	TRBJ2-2	CASTPGRLNTGELFF
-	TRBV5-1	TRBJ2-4	CASSLGDLAKNIQYF
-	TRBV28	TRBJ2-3	CASSRQGAIGDTQYF
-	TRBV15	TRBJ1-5	CATAIGQNSNQPQHF
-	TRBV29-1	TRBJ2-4	CSVGTGDRSNIQYF
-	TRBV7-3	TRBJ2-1	CASSLAASGRVYNEQFF
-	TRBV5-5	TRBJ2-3	CASSSPGLTWSTDTQYF